The clone carrying this T cell receptor beta chain was found once. Its antigen remains unknown. The method was immunoSEQ multiplex PCR; TCRdb's version includes in-frame clones alone and lacks a portion of them. The profile shows over 95,000 clones, approximately 90% of them singletons. There are 15 residues in the CDR3. Trimming took 6 bases from V and 0 from J; bases not matched to a gene: 7. CDR1 MDHEN and CDR2 SYDVKM come from the germline V gene. This record comes from a study of OX40 agonist ivuxolimab in advanced cancers. Overall study context: Averaging roughly 60 years in age, with a range of roughly 23 to 80, the cohort was 82.7% male. Whole-study findings and limits: More expanded clones were seen, on average, in CD8+ T cells than in CD4+. Expanded peripheral T cell antigen specificity was not determined.

This clonotype was sampled from an adult with an advanced solid tumor such as melanoma, head and neck, liver or kidney cancer. Here the sequenced sample was CD4+ or CD8+ T cells sorted from blood, taken in a trial of the OX40 agonist ivuxolimab. The chain has TRBV28 and TRBJ1-1, with 7 bases fitting TRBD1. This chain's CDR3 is CASRGAGGMNTEAFF. The CDR3, as DNA: TGTGCCAGCAGGGGGGCAGGGGGTATGAACACTGAAGCTTTCTTT.